This note documents a single T cell receptor beta chain sequence. Here immunoSEQ multiplex PCR was the method, and the copy in TCRdb shows in-frame clones only, minus some. Of 200,000 or so clones in the sample, around 82% were seen once. The data are from a study of blood T cell repertoires in COVID-19. Study background: Sites in the United States, Italy and Spain provided acute and convalescent COVID-19 samples. PBMCs, B-cell-depleted T cells, or T cells were the source of the cDNA or gDNA that made up the material.

CDR3 length: 13 amino acids. CDR1 SNHLY and CDR2 FYNNEI come from the germline V gene. Trimming pared 6 bases from V and 5 bases from J, leaving 13 bases between. This clonotype was sampled from a man aged 40-50 years who had recovered from COVID-19. This chain links TRBV2 with TRBJ1-2, with D possibly matching TRBD1 (6 bases). Sequenced: PBMCs or T cells enriched from blood (not recorded which). The CDR3: CASSNTGQYGYTF. CDR3 DNA sequence: TGTGCCAGCAGCAATACAGGGCAGTATGGCTACACCTTC.